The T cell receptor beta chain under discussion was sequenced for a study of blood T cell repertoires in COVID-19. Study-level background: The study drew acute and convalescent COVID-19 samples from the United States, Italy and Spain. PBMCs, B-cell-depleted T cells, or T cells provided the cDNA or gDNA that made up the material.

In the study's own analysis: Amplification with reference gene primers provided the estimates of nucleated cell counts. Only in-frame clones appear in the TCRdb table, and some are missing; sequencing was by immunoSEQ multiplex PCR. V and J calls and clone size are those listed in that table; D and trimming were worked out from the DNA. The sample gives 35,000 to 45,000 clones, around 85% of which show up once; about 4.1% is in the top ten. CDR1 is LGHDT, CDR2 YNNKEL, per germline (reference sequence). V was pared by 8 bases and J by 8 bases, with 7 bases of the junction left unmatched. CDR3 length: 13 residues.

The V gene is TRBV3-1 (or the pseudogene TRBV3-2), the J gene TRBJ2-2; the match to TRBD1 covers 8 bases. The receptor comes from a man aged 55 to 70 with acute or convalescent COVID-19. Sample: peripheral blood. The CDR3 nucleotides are TGTGCCAGCGACAGGGGCTTAGGGGGGGAGCTGTTTTTT. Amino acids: CASDRGLGGELFF.